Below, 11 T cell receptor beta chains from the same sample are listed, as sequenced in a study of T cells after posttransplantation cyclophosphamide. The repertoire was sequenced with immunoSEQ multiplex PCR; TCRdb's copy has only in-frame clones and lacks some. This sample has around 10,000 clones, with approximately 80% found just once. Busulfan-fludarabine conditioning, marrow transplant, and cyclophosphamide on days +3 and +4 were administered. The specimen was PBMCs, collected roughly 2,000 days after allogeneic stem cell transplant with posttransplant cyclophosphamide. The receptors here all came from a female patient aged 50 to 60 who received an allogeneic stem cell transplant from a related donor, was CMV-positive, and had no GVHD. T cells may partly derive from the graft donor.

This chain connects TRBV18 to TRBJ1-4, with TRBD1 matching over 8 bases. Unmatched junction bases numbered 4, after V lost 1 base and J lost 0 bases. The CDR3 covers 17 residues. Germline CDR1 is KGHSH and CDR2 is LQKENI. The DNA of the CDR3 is TGTGCCAGCTCACCACTTGACAGGGGAACAACTAATGAAAAACTGTTTTTT. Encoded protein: CASSPLDRGTTNEKLFF.

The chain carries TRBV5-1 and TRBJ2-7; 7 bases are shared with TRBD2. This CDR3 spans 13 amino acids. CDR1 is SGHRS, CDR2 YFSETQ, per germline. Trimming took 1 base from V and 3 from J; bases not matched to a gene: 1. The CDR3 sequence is CASSLRGVYEQYF. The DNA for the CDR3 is TGCGCCAGCAGCTTGCGGGGGGTCTACGAGCAGTACTTC.

Here the CDR3 DNA reads TGTGCCAGCAGCATCACAGGGGCCAACGGGGTCACTGAAGCTTTCTTT. It translates to CASSITGANGVTEAFF. The chain is built from TRBV7-3 and TRBJ1-1, with TRBD1 matching 7 bases. Germline trimming cut 5 bases from V and 4 bases from J; bases unmatched to any gene: 13. The CDR3 length is 16 residues. Germline V gene lookup returns CDR1 SGHTA and CDR2 FQGTGA.

The CDR3 DNA is TGTGCCAGCAGTCCCAACGGGGAGGGGAACTATGGCTACACCTTC. It codes for CASSPNGEGNYGYTF. The chain links TRBV27 to TRBJ1-2; perhaps TRBD1 as D (5 bases). CDR3 length: 15 amino acids. V lost 5 bases to trimming and J lost 2 bases, with 15 bases between them. The germline V gene encodes CDR1 MNHEY and CDR2 SMNVEV (reference sequence).

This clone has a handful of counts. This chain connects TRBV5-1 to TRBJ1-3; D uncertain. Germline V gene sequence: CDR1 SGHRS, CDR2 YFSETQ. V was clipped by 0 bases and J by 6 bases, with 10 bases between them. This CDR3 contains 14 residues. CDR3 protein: CASSLDASLNTIYF. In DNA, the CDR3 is TGCGCCAGCAGCTTGGATGCCAGTCTAAACACCATATATTTT.

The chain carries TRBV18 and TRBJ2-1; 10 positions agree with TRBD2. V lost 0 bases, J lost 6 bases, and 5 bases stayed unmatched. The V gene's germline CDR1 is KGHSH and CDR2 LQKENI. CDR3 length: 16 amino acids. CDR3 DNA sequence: TGTGCCAGCTCACCACCCCTAGCGGGAGCTCTCAATGAGCAGTTCTTC. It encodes CASSPPLAGALNEQFF.

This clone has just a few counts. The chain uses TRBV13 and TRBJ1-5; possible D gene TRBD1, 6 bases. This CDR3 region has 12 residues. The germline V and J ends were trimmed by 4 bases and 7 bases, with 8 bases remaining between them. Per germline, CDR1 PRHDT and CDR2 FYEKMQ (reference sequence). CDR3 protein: CASSSGEQPQHF. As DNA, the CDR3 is TGTGCCAGCAGCTCAGGGGAGCAGCCCCAGCATTTT.

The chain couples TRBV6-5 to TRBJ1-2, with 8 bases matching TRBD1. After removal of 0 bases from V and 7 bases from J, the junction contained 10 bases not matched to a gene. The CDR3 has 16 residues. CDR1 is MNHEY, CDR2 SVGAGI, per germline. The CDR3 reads CASSYSRVTGVGGYTF. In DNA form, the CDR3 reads TGTGCCAGCAGTTACTCTCGTGTGACAGGGGTCGGTGGCTACACCTTC.

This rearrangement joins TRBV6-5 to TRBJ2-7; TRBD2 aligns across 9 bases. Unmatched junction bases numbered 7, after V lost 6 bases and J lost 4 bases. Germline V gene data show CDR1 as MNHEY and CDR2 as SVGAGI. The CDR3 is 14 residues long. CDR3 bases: TGTGCCAGCAGCCCCGCGGGGGGGGGTTACGAGCAGTACTTC. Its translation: CASSPAGGGYEQYF.

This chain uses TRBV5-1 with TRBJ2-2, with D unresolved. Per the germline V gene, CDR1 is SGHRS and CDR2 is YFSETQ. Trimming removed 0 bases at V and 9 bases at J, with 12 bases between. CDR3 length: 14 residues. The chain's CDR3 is CASSLELNSRELFF. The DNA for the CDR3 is TGCGCCAGCAGCTTGGAACTAAATAGCCGGGAGCTGTTTTTT. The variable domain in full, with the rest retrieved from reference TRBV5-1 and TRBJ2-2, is KAGVTQTPRYLIKTRGQQVTLSCSPISGHRSVSWYQQTPGQGLQFLFEYFSETQRNKGNFPGRFSGRQFSNSRSEMNVSTLELGDSALYLCASSLELNSRELFFGEGSRLTVL.

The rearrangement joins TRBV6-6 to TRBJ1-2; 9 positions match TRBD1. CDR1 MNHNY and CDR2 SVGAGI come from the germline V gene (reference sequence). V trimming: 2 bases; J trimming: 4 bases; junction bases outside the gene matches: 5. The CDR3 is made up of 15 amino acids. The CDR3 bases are TGTGCCAGCAGTTACGAGGGACAGGGTATCTATGGCTACACCTTC. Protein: CASSYEGQGIYGYTF.